The entry that follows covers one T cell receptor (beta chain) sequence. The antigen it binds to is not known. The record has no base qualities; no much larger clone is one base away. The data belong to a study of T cell responses to AZD1222 COVID-19 vaccine (dated by TCRdb to about 2021). For the study in its entirety: AZD1222 recipients with second doses at about 4 weeks or about 12 weeks were pooled, because spike-specific TCR depth and breadth did not differ between schedules. A total of 233 trial participants underwent TCR sequencing, of whom 200 to 220 had received two doses of AZD1222 and around 25 had received two doses of the MenACWY control vaccine. Enrollment into the trials was organized by age into subgroups of 18-55, 56-69 and 70-plus years, and those subgroups contained 148, 28 and 57 TCR-sequenced participants, respectively.

V is pruned by 2 bases and J by 5 bases, leaving 11 bases of the junction without a gene match. From a lookup of the germline V gene (reference sequence), CDR1 and CDR2 are LNHDA and SQIVND. Measured from the cysteine to the phenylalanine, the CDR3 is 17 residues long. The sequence is cut down to CDR3 DNA, 51 bases in frame from base 1. The CDR3 regions of human TCRbeta chains were analyzed by immunosequencing. Regarding the original processing steps: TCRs in the repertoires were matched against a reference library of SARS-CoV-2-specific TCRs that had been generated with the MIRA antigen-specificity platform. Breadth was defined as the fraction of unique TCRs that were SARS-CoV-2-associated. Depth was defined as the fraction of total T cells that were SARS-CoV-2-associated. Using the MIRA data, each spike-specific TCR was mapped to the spike region that the TCR reacts to and placed in a CD4 or CD8 class. Log10-transformed breadth and depth values were compared by one-way ANOVA with Sidak's multiple comparisons tests. Here the immuneACCESS table is served through TCRdb, limited to in-frame sequences with V and J called. Missing clones are a known gap in these copies; in checked studies unresolved V genes cover under half, and the rest lacks a known reason. V and J calls and clone size come straight from that table; D and trimming were deduced from the DNA. In all, the sample holds about 170,000 clones, and more than 90% of those were seen once. The biggest ten clones account for 1.5% to 2% of the sample.

General findings and caveats noted by the study authors: CD4 TCRs associated with the vaccine covered the entire spike protein, and the dominant responses were in regions 160-218 and 743-854. After two AZD1222 doses, spike-specific TCR breadth and depth were significantly higher than at day 0 and than in MenACWY recipients. Reportedly, almost half of the unique spike-specific TCRs recognized epitopes lying outside the regions that are mutated in the B.1.351 and B.1.1.7 variants. In the small 56-69-year group, the increase in depth fell short of significance, most likely because of low power. No day 14 peak-response samples were available, so repertoires were characterized only after the peak T cell response. Conclusions about previously exposed vaccinees were limited because only a handful of AZD1222 recipients were SARS-CoV-2 seropositive at baseline. Participants were mostly white British, with more females than males. The authors suggested clonal diversity may have been underestimated.

This specimen's time point label, interpreted: baseline before first vaccination. The vaccinee samples were drawn from two UK trials, COV001 and COV002, one of which was a single-blind randomized controlled phase 2/3 trial testing AZD1222 (ChAdOx1 nCoV-19) in healthy adults. For TCRbeta chain sequencing, PBMC samples were collected from trial participants at day 0 and at day 28 after the second dose. This chain joins TRBV19 to TRBJ1-5; 8 nucleotides in the junction match TRBD1. The sequence was collected from an adult in good health. The material was peripheral blood, obtained on day 0 of AZD1222 vaccination. The CDR3 is CASSISTPGQAYQPQHF. The DNA sequence follows: TGTGCCAGTAGTATATCTACCCCGGGACAGGCTTATCAGCCCCAGCATTTT. The CDR3 plus the reference TRBV19 and TRBJ1-5 genes for the other parts give the full variable domain: DGGITQSPKYLFRKEGQNVTLSCEQNLNHDAMYWYRQDPGQGLRLIYYSQIVNDFQKGDIAEGYSVSREKKESFPLTVTSAQKNPTAFYLCASSISTPGQAYQPQHFGDGTRLSIL.